This T cell receptor (beta chain) was identified in a study of regulatory T cells in long-lasting Graves disease. Construction of the TCR beta libraries employed iRepertoire HTBI primers in conjunction with Arm-PCR of CDR3 regions. Via MiXCR, TCRdb re-called the multiplex PCR reads, giving one row per CDR3 protein. The sample holds 650,000 to 700,000 distinct CDR3 sequences, about 30% seen once. Time point indicated: persistent/refractory GD, antithyroid drugs over 5 years with positive TRAb. From PBMCs, RNA was extracted and then used to make the TCR library. The source of the patients was an endocrinology department in Xi'an, China. This clonotype was picked up a small number of times. Trimming shortened V by 3 bases and J by 5 bases, and 11 bases separated the two germline ends. Germline assignment: CDR1 SGHRS and CDR2 YFSETQ. This CDR3 is built from 14 residues.

This chain uses TRBV5-1 with TRBJ2-2; TRBD2 is a possible D gene (6 bases). The origin of this receptor is a female donor with Graves disease. The sample here was peripheral blood mononuclear cells (PBMCs), taken when the disease was refractory, from a patient treated with antithyroid drugs. CDR3 residues: CASSYGRSTGELFF. CDR3 DNA: TGCGCCAGCAGCTACGGGAGATCAACCGGGGAGCTGTTTTTT.